The 28 T cell receptor beta chains given below trace back to one sample, sequenced in a study of T cells in Graves' hyperthyroidism and ophthalmopathy. TCR beta CDR3 sequences were amplified from RNA transcripts. The HTBI set primed first-round TCR CDR3 RT-PCR. TCRdb passed the multiplex PCR reads through MiXCR, listing each CDR3 protein once. The table has fewer than 750,000 distinct CDR3 sequences, roughly 14% seen once; the top ten hold approximately 4.2%. Sequencing was performed on blood. Source of these receptors: a woman in her thirties or forties with Graves' ophthalmopathy.

The chain uses TRBV7-4 and TRBJ2-5; 11 bases map to TRBD2. The trim removed 5 bases at V and 4 bases at J, leaving 9 bases unmatched. The CDR3 extends over 16 amino acids. CDR1 is SGHVT, CDR2 SQSDAQ, per germline. In nucleotides, the CDR3 is TGTGCCAGCAGCCCCCCCTCGGGACTAGCGGCAGAGACCCAGTACTTC. Its translation: CASSPPSGLAAETQYF.

This clonotype was observed many times. J is TRBJ2-7 and V is TRBV11-2; 9 bases are shared with TRBD1. Losses at the gene ends were 0 bases for V and 0 bases for J; bases not matched to a gene: 9. The CDR3 is 18 amino acids. Germline V gene lookup returns CDR1 SGHAT and CDR2 FQNNGV. The CDR3 nucleotides are TGTGCCAGCAGCTTAGATTGGGGACAGGGTCGATCCTCCTACGAGCAGTACTTC. Translation gives CASSLDWGQGRSSYEQYF.

The V and J genes are TRBV4-1 and TRBJ1-1, with TRBD1 matching over 10 bases. This CDR3 is 19 amino acids long. Germline CDR1 is MGHRA and CDR2 is YSYEKL. V was clipped by 0 bases and J by 4 bases; unmatched bases: 14. The chain's CDR3 is CASSQDLIGMGQGSTEAFF. The CDR3 nucleotides read TGCGCCAGCAGCCAAGATCTTATAGGAATGGGACAGGGGAGCACTGAAGCTTTCTTT.

This clonotype was counted ten times or more. V usage is TRBV28 and J usage is TRBJ1-5; a possible D gene is TRBD1 (5 bases). The V gene's germline CDR1 is MDHEN and CDR2 SYDVKM. CDR3 length: 14 amino acids. Trimming removed 2 bases from V and 5 bases from J, with 10 bases in between. CDR3 protein: CASSLSQGYQPQHF. DNA for the CDR3: TGTGCCAGCAGTTTAAGTCAGGGCTATCAGCCCCAGCATTTT.

Many counts were recorded for this clonotype. The chain joins TRBV7-2 to TRBJ2-7, with 12 bases that match TRBD1. V was pared by 5 bases and J by 6 bases, with 5 bases of the junction left unmatched. The length of the CDR3 is 14 residues. In germline, CDR1 is SGHTA, CDR2 FQGNSA. The CDR3 sequence: CASSKGQGALEQYF. DNA for the CDR3: TGTGCCAGCAGCAAGGGACAGGGGGCTCTCGAGCAGTACTTC.

In this sample, this clonotype turned up many times. The chain combines TRBV2 with TRBJ2-2; unclear D gene. The germline V gene encodes CDR1 SNHLY and CDR2 FYNNEI. Trimming pared 6 bases from V and 0 bases from J, leaving 8 bases between. The CDR3 sequence is 14 residues long. Here the CDR3 reads CASRITPNTGELFF. As DNA, the CDR3 is TGTGCCAGCAGAATAACTCCGAACACCGGGGAGCTGTTTTTT.

This clonotype was counted ten times or more. This sequence joins TRBV29-1 and TRBJ2-7, with 10 bases matching TRBD2. CDR3 size: 13 residues. Germline V CDR1 and CDR2: SQVTM, ANQGSEA. V lost 6 bases, J lost 4 bases, and 6 bases stayed unmatched. The CDR3 spells CSVAPGLAYEQYF. CDR3 nucleotides: TGCAGCGTGGCCCCGGGACTAGCGTACGAGCAGTACTTC.

This clonotype was seen many times. V gene TRBV12-3 or TRBV12-4 combines with J gene TRBJ1-2, with D unresolved. The CDR3 totals 12 residues. With 8 bases removed from V and 4 bases from J, the gap between germline ends came to 11 bases. CDR3 region: CASSITGYGYTF. The DNA of the CDR3 is TGTGCCAGCTCCATCACGGGCTATGGCTACACCTTC.

This clonotype appeared many times. The V call is TRBV6-2 or TRBV6-3, the J call TRBJ2-7, with D unclear. This CDR3 spans 14 amino acids. Germline values: CDR1 MNHEY, CDR2 SVGEGT. Trimming pared 2 bases from V and 2 bases from J, leaving 10 bases between. CDR3 sequence: CASSYPQVPYEQYF. CDR3 DNA: TGTGCCAGCAGTTACCCCCAGGTACCCTACGAGCAGTACTTC.

The chain employs TRBV5-1 and TRBJ2-4; 16 bases line up with TRBD2. CDR3 length equals 17 residues. The germline V gene encodes CDR1 SGHRS and CDR2 YFSETQ. V was pared by 4 bases and J by 5 bases, with 6 bases of the junction left unmatched. The CDR3 is CASSEYGTSGRENIQYF. The CDR3, as DNA: TGCGCCAGCAGCGAGTACGGGACTAGCGGGAGGGAAAACATTCAGTACTTC.

This clonotype appeared many times. The chain employs TRBV6-1 and TRBJ1-5; no definite D call. Germline lookup yields CDR1 MNHNS and CDR2 SASEGT. The V end was cut by 1 base, the J end by 3 bases, with 13 bases between. The CDR3 loop spans 16 amino acids. CDR3 sequence reads: CASSEEVRATNQPQHF. DNA of the CDR3: TGTGCCAGCAGTGAAGAGGTGCGGGCGACCAATCAGCCCCAGCATTTT.

This clonotype was observed at least ten times. V usage is TRBV7-9 and J usage is TRBJ2-5, with TRBD2 matching 14 bases. The CDR3 spans 20 residues. Germline V gives CDR1 SEHNR, CDR2 FQNEAQ (reference sequence). Trimming cost V 4 bases and J 3 bases; bases outside gene matches: 16. The CDR3 DNA sequence: TGTGCCAGCAGCTCAGCCACCCGGGACAGGGGACTAGCGGGAGAAGAGACCCAGTACTTC. Its translation: CASSSATRDRGLAGEETQYF. The full variable domain, its missing parts supplied by reference TRBV7-9 and TRBJ2-5, is DTGVSQNPRHKITKRGQNVTFRCDPISEHNRLYWYRQTLGQGPEFLTYFQNEAQLEKSRLLSDRFSAERPKGSFSTLEIQRTEQGDSAMYLCASSSATRDRGLAGEETQYFGPGTRLLVL.

This clonotype has a count of ten or more. The V call is TRBV10-3, the J call TRBJ2-7, with D perhaps TRBD2 (6 bases). V lost 11 bases and J lost 5, with 19 bases in between. This CDR3 comprises 13 residues. CDR1 and CDR2 (germline): ENHRY, SYGVKD. CDR3 amino acids: CAARGTLSDEQYF. The DNA for the CDR3 is TGTGCCGCTCGGGGGACCCTGTCGGACGAGCAGTACTTC.

As for this clonotype: Germline and junction disagree at one end, which may indicate a read error. This rearrangement joins TRBV12-3 or TRBV12-4 to TRBJ1-1; 7 bases align to TRBD1. CDR3 size: 10 residues. For the CDR3, the DNA is TGTGCCAGCAGTTCAACCGGGACAGCCTTT. It yields the protein CASSSTGTAF.

About this clonotype: This may be a read error, as it is one base from a much larger clone. The V and J genes are TRBV28 and TRBJ1-2, with TRBD1 matching 7 bases. In germline, CDR1 is MDHEN, CDR2 SYDVKM. This CDR3 has 18 residues. DNA for the CDR3: TGTGCCAGCAGGACTCTGCGGGGACAGTCTATAGCTAACTATGGCTGCACCTTC. This gives the protein CASRTLRGQSIANYGCTF.

The table lists this clonotype with a count of one. A read error is possible here, since a much larger clone lies one base away. The chain joins TRBV12-3 or TRBV12-4 to TRBJ1-1; D is unresolved. The CDR3 consists of 13 residues. The chain's CDR3 is CASSFWQPTEALF. CDR3 nucleotide sequence: TGTGCCAGCAGTTTTTGGCAGCCGACTGAAGCTTTATTT.

Here the CDR3 DNA reads TGTGCCAGCAGTATGGGCGGGCAGTACTTC. As protein: CASSMGGQYF. This sequence joins TRBV12-3 or TRBV12-4 and TRBJ2-7, with unresolved D. The ends were cut back, 5 bases at V and 9 bases at J, with 8 bases in the middle. The CDR3 has 10 residues.

This clonotype was found many times. V gene TRBV29-1 combines with J gene TRBJ1-2; D remains ambiguous. The germline gives CDR1 SQVTM, CDR2 ANQGSEA. The CDR3 is 13 amino acids. V was cut by 3 bases and J by 5 bases, with 13 bases left in between. The DNA for the CDR3 is TGCAGCGTTGAGGAACTACAGCGTTATGGCTACACCTTC. Translated: CSVEELQRYGYTF.

V is TRBV20-1 and J is TRBJ2-2; 8 nucleotides align to TRBD2. This CDR3 region has 13 residues. From germline, CDR1 is DFQATT and CDR2 SNEGSKA (reference sequence). V gave up 5 bases and J gave up 5 bases; unmatched junction bases: 4. Here the CDR3 reads CSAWTSSTGELFF. In nucleotides, the CDR3 is TGCAGTGCTTGGACTAGCTCGACCGGGGAGCTGTTTTTT.

The sample holds many counts of this clonotype. The chain is built from TRBV6-1 and TRBJ1-5; D remains ambiguous. This CDR3 comprises 14 residues. Germline CDR1 reads MNHNS; CDR2 reads SASEGT. V was cut by 3 bases and J by 4 bases, with 10 bases left in between. The CDR3 DNA follows: TGTGCCAGCAGTGAGAGTAGTGAGAATCAGCCCCAGCATTTT. Its translation: CASSESSENQPQHF.

V is TRBV25-1 and J is TRBJ1-1; 8 positions agree with TRBD1. J was trimmed by 5 bases and V by 8 bases; bases with no gene match: 10. Germline values: CDR1 MGHDK, CDR2 SYGVNS. This CDR3 contains 14 residues. The CDR3 DNA reads TGTGCCAGCCTCTCCTCAGGGGGCTGGACTGAAGCTTTCTTT. The encoded protein is CASLSSGGWTEAFF.

This clonotype came up a few times. The chain recombines TRBV30 with TRBJ2-7, with D unresolved. V was pared by 2 bases and J by 5 bases, with 7 bases between. The CDR3 has 11 residues. In germline, CDR1 is GTSNPN, CDR2 SVGIG (reference sequence). The CDR3, as DNA: TGTGCCTGGAGTTTTACTGACGAGCAGTACTTC. Its protein is CAWSFTDEQYF.

The chain recombines TRBV19 with TRBJ1-2, with 7 bases aligning to TRBD1. With 1 base clipped from V and 7 bases from J, the junction kept 6 bases outside the gene matches. Per the germline V gene, CDR1 is LNHDA and CDR2 is SQIVND (reference sequence). The length of the CDR3 is 14 residues. The CDR3 region is CASSIGLDRAGYTF. The CDR3 DNA sequence: TGTGCCAGTAGTATAGGCCTTGACAGGGCTGGCTACACCTTC.

This clonotype has just one count. The genes are TRBV12-3 or TRBV12-4 and TRBJ2-2; 11 bases match TRBD2. CDR3 size: 16 residues. After removal of 6 bases from V and 9 bases from J, the junction contained 12 bases not matched to a gene. CDR3: CASSPLLAGGPRELFF. CDR3 nucleotide sequence: TGTGCCAGCAGCCCCCTTTTAGCGGGAGGGCCACGGGAGCTGTTTTTT.

This clonotype was seen many times. The gene calls are TRBV29-1 and TRBJ1-2; D is undetermined. V shed 8 bases and J shed 2 bases, with 9 bases lying between them. Looked up from germline, CDR1 is SQVTM and CDR2 is ANQGSEA. This CDR3 contains 11 residues. In nucleotides, the CDR3 is TGCAGCTTTAGGGAGAACTATGGCTACACCTTC. Translating gives CSFRENYGYTF. Variable domain in full (rest from reference TRBV29-1 and TRBJ1-2): SAVISQKPSRDICQRGTSLTIQCQVDSQVTMMFWYRQQPGQSLTLIATANQGSEATYESGFVIDKFPISRPNLTFSTLTVSNMSPEDSSIYLCSFRENYGYTFGSGTRLTVV.

This clonotype was detected many times. The CDR3 sequence is CASSLSGTSHYEQYF. The CDR3 DNA follows: TGTGCCAGCAGTTTATCCGGGACCTCCCACTACGAGCAGTACTTC. The V and J genes are TRBV27 and TRBJ2-7; either TRBD1 or TRBD2 may fit D (5 bases each). Germline CDR1 MNHEY, CDR2 SMNVEV (reference sequence). The CDR3 spans 15 residues. Between the trimmed V and J ends, which lost 0 bases and 3 bases, there was a span of 12 bases.

This clonotype has only a few counts. The chain combines TRBV28 with TRBJ1-5; no clear D. Germline V gene lookup returns CDR1 MDHEN and CDR2 SYDVKM. V was shortened by 3 bases and J by 7 bases, with 13 bases between the two germline ends. The CDR3 runs to 14 residues. The CDR3 is CASSLGRPSQPQHF. The CDR3 DNA follows: TGTGCCAGCAGTTTGGGCAGGCCTTCGCAGCCCCAGCATTTT.

This clonotype was detected many times. The chain combines TRBV6-2 or TRBV6-3 with TRBJ2-7; either TRBD1 or TRBD2 may fit D (5 bases each). Germline assignment: CDR1 MNHEY and CDR2 SVGEGT. CDR3 length equals 14 residues. Trimming removed 8 bases from V and 2 bases from J, with 16 bases in between. Written as DNA, the CDR3 is TGTGCCAGCGGAGACCCCGGGACCACCTACGAGCAGTACTTC. Protein sequence: CASGDPGTTYEQYF.